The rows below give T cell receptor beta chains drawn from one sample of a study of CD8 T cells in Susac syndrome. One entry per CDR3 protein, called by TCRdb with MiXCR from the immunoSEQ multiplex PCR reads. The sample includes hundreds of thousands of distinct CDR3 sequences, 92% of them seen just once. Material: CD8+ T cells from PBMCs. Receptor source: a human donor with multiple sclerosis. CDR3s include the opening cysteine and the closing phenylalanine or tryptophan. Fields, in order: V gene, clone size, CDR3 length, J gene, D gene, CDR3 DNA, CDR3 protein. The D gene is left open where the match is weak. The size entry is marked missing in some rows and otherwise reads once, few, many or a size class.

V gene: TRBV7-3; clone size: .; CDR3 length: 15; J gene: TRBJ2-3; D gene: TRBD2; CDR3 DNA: TGTGCCAGCAGCCCAGAAGCGGGAGGGATGAATACGCAGTATTTT; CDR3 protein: CASSPEAGGMNTQYF
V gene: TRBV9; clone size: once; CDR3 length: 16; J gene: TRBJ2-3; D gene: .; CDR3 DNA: TGTGCCAGCAGCGTAGACGGGGGAGAGAGTGCAGATACGCAGTATTTT; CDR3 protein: CASSVDGGESADTQYF
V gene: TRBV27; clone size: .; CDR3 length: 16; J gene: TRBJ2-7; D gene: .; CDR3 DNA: TGTGCCAGCAGTTTCGGTCAGGGCGGAGAGGCCTACGAGCAGTACTTC; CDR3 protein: CASSFGQGGEAYEQYF
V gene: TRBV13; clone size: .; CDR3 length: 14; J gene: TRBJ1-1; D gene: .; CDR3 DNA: TGTGCCAGCAGCCGTCCGACAGGGAACACTGAAGCTTTCTTT; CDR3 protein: CASSRPTGNTEAFF
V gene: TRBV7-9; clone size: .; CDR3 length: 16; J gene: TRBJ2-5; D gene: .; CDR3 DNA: TGTGCCAGCAGCTTAGGGTGGGCGGGGCTTCAAGAGACCCAGTACTTC; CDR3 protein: CASSLGWAGLQETQYF
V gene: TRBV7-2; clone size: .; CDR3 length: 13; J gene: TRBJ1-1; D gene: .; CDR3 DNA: TGTGCCAGCAGCGGAAGGGAGAACACTGAAGCTTTCTTT; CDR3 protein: CASSGRENTEAFF
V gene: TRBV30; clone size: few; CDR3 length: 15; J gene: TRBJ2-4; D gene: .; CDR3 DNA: TGTGCCTGGAGTGACAGCTACTTAGCCAAAAACATTCAGTACTTC; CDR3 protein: CAWSDSYLAKNIQYF
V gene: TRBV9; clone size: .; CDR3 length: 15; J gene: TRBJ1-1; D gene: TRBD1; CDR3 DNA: TGTGCCAGCAGCGCGGGACAGGGGATGAACACTGAAGCTTTCTTT; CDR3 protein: CASSAGQGMNTEAFF
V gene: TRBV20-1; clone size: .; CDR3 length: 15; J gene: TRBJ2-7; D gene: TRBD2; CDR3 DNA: TGCAGTGCTAGGGGACTAGCGGGAGTAATAGGCGAGCAGTACTTC; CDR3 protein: CSARGLAGVIGEQYF
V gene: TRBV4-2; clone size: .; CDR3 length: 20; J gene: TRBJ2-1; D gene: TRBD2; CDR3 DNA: TGTGCCAGCAGCCAAGGTACCCTCGGAGGGCTAGCGGGACCGAGGAATGAGCAGTTCTTC; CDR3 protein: CASSQGTLGGLAGPRNEQFF
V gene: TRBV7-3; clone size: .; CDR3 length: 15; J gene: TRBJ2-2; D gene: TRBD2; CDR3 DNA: TGTGCCAGCAGCCACGGGACTAGCGGGGCCGGGGAGCTGTTTTTT; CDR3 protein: CASSHGTSGAGELFF